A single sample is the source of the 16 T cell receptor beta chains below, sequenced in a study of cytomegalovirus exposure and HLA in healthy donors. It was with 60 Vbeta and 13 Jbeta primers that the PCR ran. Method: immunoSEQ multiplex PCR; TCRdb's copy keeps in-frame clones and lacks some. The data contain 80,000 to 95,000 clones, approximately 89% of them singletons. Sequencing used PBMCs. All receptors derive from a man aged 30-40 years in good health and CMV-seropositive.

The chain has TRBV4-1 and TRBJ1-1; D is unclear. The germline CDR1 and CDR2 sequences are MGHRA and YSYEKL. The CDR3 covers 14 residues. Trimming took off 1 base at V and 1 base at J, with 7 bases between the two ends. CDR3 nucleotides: TGCGCCAGCAGCCAAGTCCGGGGGAACACTGAAGCTTTCTTT. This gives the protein CASSQVRGNTEAFF.

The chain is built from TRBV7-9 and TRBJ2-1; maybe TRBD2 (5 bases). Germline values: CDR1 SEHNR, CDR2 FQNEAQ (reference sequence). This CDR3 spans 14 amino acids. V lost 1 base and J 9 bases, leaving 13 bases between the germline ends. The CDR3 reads CASSLVEGWGEQFF. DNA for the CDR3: TGTGCCAGCAGCTTAGTTGAGGGTTGGGGTGAGCAGTTCTTC.

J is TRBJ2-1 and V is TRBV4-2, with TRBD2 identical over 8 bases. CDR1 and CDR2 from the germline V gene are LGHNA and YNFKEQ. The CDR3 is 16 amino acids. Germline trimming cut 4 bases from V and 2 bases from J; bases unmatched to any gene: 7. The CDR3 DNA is TGTGCCAGCAGCCCCACCGGGACTAGAACCTACAATGAGCAGTTCTTC. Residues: CASSPTGTRTYNEQFF.

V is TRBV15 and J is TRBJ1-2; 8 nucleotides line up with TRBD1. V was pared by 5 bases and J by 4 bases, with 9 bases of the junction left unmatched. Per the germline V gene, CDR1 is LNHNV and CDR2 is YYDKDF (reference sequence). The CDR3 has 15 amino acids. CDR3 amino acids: CATSSPDRALYGYTF. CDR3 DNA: TGTGCCACCAGCTCCCCGGACAGGGCTCTCTATGGCTACACCTTC. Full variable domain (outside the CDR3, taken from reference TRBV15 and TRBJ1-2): DAMVIQNPRYQVTQFGKPVTLSCSQTLNHNVMYWYQQKSSQAPKLLFHYYDKDFNNEADTPDNFQSRRPNTSFCFLDIRSPGLGDTAMYLCATSSPDRALYGYTFGSGTRLTVV.

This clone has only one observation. Here the CDR3 DNA reads TGTGCCAGCAGCCAATTGACAGGGACAGATACGCAGTATTTT. This sequence encodes CASSQLTGTDTQYF. The V gene is TRBV16, the J gene TRBJ2-3, with 7 bases lining up with TRBD1. V was clipped by 1 base and J by 3 bases; unmatched bases: 1. Germline values: CDR1 KGHSY, CDR2 FQNENV. CDR3 length equals 14 residues.

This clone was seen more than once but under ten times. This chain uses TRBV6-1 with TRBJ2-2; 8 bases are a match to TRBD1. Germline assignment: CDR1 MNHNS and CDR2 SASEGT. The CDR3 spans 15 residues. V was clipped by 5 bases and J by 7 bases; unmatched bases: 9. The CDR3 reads CASSLDRGGVGELFF. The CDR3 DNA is TGTGCCAGCAGTCTTGACAGGGGCGGCGTCGGGGAGCTGTTTTTT.

CDR3 nucleotides: TGTGCCAGTAGTATAGACTCGGGACAGAGCTTTTACAATGAGCAGTTCTTC. It is translated as CASSIDSGQSFYNEQFF. This rearrangement joins TRBV19 to TRBJ2-1; 7 nucleotides align to TRBD1. CDR1 is LNHDA, CDR2 SQIVND, per germline (reference sequence). The CDR3 length is 17 residues. Trimming took 0 bases from V and 4 from J; bases not matched to a gene: 9. Full variable domain (missing parts from reference TRBV19 and TRBJ2-1): DGGITQSPKYLFRKEGQNVTLSCEQNLNHDAMYWYRQDPGQGLRLIYYSQIVNDFQKGDIAEGYSVSREKKESFPLTVTSAQKNPTAFYLCASSIDSGQSFYNEQFFGPGTRLTVL.

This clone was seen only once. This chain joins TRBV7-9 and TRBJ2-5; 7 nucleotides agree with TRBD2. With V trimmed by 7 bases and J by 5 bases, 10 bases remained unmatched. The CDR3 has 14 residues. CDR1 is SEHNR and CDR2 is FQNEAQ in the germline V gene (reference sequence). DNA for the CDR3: TGTGCCAGCATGACTAGCTGGGCGGGGGAGACCCAGTACTTC. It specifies CASMTSWAGETQYF.

In DNA form, the CDR3 reads TGTGCCAGCAGCGGTAGGGGATACTCCGCTCAGCCCCAGCATTTT. Its translation: CASSGRGYSAQPQHF. The rearrangement joins TRBV7-8 to TRBJ1-5; tentative D call: TRBD1 (5 bases). The V and J ends lost 5 bases and 6 bases respectively, with 17 bases between them. The CDR3 contains 15 residues. Per germline, CDR1 SGHVS and CDR2 FQNEAQ.

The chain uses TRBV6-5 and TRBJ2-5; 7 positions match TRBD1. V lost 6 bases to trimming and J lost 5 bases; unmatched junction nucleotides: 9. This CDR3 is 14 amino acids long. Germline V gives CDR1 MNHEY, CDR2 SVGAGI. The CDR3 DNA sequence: TGTGCCAGCAGGGACAGGCTAAACAGGGAGACCCAGTACTTC. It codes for CASRDRLNRETQYF.

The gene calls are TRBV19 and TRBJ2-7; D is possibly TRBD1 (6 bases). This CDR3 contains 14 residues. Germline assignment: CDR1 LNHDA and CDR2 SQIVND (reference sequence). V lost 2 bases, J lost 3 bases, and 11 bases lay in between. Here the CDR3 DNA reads TGTGCCAGTAGTATAACAGGGAGTATCTACGAGCAGTACTTC. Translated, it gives CASSITGSIYEQYF.

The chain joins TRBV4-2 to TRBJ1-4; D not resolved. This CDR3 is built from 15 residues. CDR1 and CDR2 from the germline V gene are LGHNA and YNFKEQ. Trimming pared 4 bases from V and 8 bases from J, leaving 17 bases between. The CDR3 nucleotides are TGTGCCAGCAGCCGTCGACTCCTGGGAGGCGAAAAACTGTTTTTT. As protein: CASSRRLLGGEKLFF.

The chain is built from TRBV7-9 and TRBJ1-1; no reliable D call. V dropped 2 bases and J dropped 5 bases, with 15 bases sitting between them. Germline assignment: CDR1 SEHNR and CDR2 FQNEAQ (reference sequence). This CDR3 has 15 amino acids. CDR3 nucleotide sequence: TGTGCCAGCAGCTTACTGCGGCAGAGGAGGACTGAAGCTTTCTTT. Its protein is CASSLLRQRRTEAFF.

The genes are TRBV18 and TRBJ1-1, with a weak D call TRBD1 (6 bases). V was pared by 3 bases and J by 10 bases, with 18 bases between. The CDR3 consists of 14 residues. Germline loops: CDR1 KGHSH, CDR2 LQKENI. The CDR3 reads CASSPQGGGRGAFF. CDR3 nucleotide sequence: TGTGCCAGCTCACCCCAAGGGGGGGGTAGAGGAGCTTTCTTT. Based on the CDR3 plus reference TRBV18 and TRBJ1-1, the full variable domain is NAGVMQNPRHLVRRRGQEARLRCSPMKGHSHVYWYRQLPEEGLKFMVYLQKENIIDESGMPKERFSAEFPKEGPSILRIQQVVRGDSAAYFCASSPQGGGRGAFFGQGTRLTVV.

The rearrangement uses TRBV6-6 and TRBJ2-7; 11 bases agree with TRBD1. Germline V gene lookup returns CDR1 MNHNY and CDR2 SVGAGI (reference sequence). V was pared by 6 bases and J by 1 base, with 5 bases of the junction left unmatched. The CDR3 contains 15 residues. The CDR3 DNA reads TGTGCCAGCAGCCCCGGACAGGGGGCATCCTACGAGCAGTACTTC. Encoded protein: CASSPGQGASYEQYF.

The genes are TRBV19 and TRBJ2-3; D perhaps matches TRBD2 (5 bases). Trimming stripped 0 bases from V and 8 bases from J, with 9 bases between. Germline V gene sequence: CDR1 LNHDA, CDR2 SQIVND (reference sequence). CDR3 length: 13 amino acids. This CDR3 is CASSIDPAGTQYF. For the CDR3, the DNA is TGTGCCAGTAGTATAGATCCTGCGGGTACGCAGTATTTT.